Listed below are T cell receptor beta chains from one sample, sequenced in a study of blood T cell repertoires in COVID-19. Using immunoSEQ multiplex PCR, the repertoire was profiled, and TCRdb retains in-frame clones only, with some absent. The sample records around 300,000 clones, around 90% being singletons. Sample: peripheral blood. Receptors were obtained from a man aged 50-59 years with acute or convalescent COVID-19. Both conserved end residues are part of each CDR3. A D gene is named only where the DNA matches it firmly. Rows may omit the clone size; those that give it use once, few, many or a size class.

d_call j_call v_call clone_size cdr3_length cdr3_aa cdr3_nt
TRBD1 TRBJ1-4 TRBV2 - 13 CATGQETNEKLFF TGTGCCACCGGACAGGAAACTAATGAAAAACTGTTTTTT
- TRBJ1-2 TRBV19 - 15 CASSTPGAANYGYTF TGTGCCAGTAGTACCCCTGGGGCAGCAAACTATGGCTACACCTTC
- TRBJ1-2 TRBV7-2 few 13 CASSYEGTYGYTF TGTGCCAGCAGTTACGAGGGAACCTATGGCTACACCTTC
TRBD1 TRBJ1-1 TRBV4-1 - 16 CASSQDGGTANTEAFF TGCGCCAGCAGCCAAGATGGCGGGACAGCGAACACTGAAGCTTTCTTT
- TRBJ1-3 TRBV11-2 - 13 CASSLDRGNTIYF TGTGCCAGCAGCTTAGACAGGGGAAACACCATATATTTT
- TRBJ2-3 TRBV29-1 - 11 CSSSDSDTQYF TGCAGCTCGTCGGACTCAGATACGCAGTATTTT
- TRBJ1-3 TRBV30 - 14 CAWSLTFSGNTIYF TGTGCCTGGAGTCTAACTTTCTCTGGAAACACCATATATTTT
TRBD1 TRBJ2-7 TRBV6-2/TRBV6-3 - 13 CASSTGTAYEQYF TGTGCCAGCAGTACCGGGACAGCCTACGAGCAGTACTTC
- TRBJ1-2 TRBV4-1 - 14 CASSQGVGVGGYTF TGCGCCAGCAGCCAAGGGGTCGGGGTAGGTGGCTACACCTTC
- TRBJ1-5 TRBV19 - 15 CASSIPRQGNQPQHF TGTGCCAGTAGTATCCCGAGACAGGGCAATCAGCCCCAGCATTTT
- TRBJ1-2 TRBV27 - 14 CATYGGLVFYGYTF TGTGCCACCTATGGGGGCCTAGTCTTCTATGGCTACACCTTC
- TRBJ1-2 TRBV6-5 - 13 CASRDTQNYGYTF TGTGCCAGCAGAGACACTCAGAACTATGGCTACACCTTC
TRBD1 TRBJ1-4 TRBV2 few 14 CASSVGTGVEKLFF TGTGCCAGCAGTGTGGGGACAGGGGTTGAAAAACTGTTTTTT
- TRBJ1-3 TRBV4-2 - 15 CASISHQGTGNTIYF TGTGCCAGCATCAGCCATCAGGGTACTGGAAACACCATATATTTT
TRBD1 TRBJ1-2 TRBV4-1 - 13 CASSSGTDYGYTF TGCGCCAGCAGTTCCGGGACAGACTATGGCTACACCTTC
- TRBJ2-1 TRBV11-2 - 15 CASSTATTTGNEQFF TGTGCCAGCAGCACCGCCACTACTACAGGGAATGAGCAGTTCTTC
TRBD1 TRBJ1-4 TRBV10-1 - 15 CASSDPGTGDEKLFF TGCGCCAGCAGTGACCCCGGGACAGGGGATGAAAAACTGTTTTTT
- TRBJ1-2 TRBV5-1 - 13 CASSLEGQGVYTF TGCGCCAGCAGCTTGGAGGGTCAGGGTGTCTACACCTTC
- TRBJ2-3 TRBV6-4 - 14 CASGEPGTSDTQYF TGTGCCAGCGGGGAACCCGGGACATCAGATACGCAGTATTTT
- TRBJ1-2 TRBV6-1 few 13 CASSEVAAGGYTF TGTGCCAGCAGTGAAGTGGCAGCCGGGGGCTACACCTTC
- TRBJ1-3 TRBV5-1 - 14 CASSSERGGNTIYF TGCGCCAGCAGCTCTGAAAGAGGTGGAAACACCATATATTTT
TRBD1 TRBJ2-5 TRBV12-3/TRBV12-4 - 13 CASSPTGRETQYF TGTGCCAGCAGCCCGACAGGGCGGGAGACCCAGTACTTC
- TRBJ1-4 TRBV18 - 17 CASSPSSRGAGHEKLFF TGTGCCAGCTCACCGTCCTCCCGGGGGGCAGGGCACGAAAAACTGTTTTTT
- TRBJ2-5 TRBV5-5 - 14 CASSFLHIQETQYF TGTGCCAGCAGCTTTTTACACATCCAGGAGACCCAGTACTTC
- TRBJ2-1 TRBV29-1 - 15 CSVEDRRGPYNEQFF TGCAGCGTTGAAGATCGCAGGGGTCCCTACAATGAGCAGTTCTTC
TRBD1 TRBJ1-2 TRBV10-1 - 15 CASSEGTGFFYGYTF TGCGCCAGCAGTGAGGGGACAGGGTTCTTCTATGGCTACACCTTC
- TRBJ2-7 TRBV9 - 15 CASSGHGAGPYEQYF TGTGCCAGCAGCGGACATGGTGCAGGGCCGTACGAGCAGTACTTC
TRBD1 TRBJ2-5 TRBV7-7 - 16 CASSLVTGALMKTQYF TGTGCTAGCAGCCTTGTGACAGGGGCGCTCATGAAGACCCAGTACTTC
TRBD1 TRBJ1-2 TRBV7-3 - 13 CASSSDRGYGYTF TGTGCCAGCAGCTCGGACAGGGGATACGGCTACACCTTC
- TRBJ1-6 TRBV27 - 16 CASSFRPSSYNSPLHF TGTGCCAGCAGTTTTCGGCCTAGCTCCTATAATTCACCCCTCCACTTT
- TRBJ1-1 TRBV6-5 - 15 CASSYLPRGNTEAFF TGTGCCAGCAGTTACCTCCCCAGGGGGAACACTGAAGCTTTCTTT
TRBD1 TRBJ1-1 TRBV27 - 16 CASSTGTGFPGTEAFF TGTGCCAGCAGCACCGGGACAGGATTTCCCGGGACTGAAGCTTTCTTT
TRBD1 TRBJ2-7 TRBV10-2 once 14 CASSEPGQGYEQYF TGCGCCAGCAGTGAGCCCGGACAGGGCTACGAGCAGTACTTC
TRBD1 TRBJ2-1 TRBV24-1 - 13 CATSDPTGSEQFF TGTGCCACCAGTGACCCGACAGGGAGCGAGCAGTTCTTC
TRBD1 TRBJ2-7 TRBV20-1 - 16 CSASYWGTGDSYEQYF TGCAGTGCTAGTTACTGGGGGACAGGGGATTCCTACGAGCAGTACTTC
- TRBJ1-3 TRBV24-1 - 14 CATSESGAQNTIYF TGTGCCACCAGTGAATCCGGAGCCCAAAACACCATATATTTT
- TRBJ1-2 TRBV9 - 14 CASSADPGQYGYTF TGTGCCAGCAGCGCCGATCCCGGACAGTATGGCTACACCTTC
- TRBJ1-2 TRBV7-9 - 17 CASSPIGGVRGNYGYTF TGTGCCAGCAGCCCCATCGGAGGGGTTCGGGGCAACTATGGCTACACCTTC
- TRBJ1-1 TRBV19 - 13 CASSKGQVTEAFF TGTGCCAGTAGTAAGGGGCAGGTGACTGAAGCTTTCTTT
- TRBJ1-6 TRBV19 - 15 CASSIGDMTTSPLHF TGTGCCAGTAGTATTGGGGACATGACAACCTCACCCCTCCACTTT